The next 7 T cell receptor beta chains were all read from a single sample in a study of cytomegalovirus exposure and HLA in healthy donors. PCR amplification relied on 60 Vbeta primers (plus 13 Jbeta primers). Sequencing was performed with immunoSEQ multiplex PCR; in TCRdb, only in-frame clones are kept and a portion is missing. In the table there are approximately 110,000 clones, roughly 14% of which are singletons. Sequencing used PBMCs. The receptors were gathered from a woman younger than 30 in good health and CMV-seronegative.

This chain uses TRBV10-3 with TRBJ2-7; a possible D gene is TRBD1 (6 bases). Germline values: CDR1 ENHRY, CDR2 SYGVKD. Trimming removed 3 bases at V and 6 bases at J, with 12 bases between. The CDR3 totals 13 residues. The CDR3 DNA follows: TGTGCCATCAGTGAAGCACAGGGTAGCGAGCAGTACTTC. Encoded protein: CAISEAQGSEQYF.

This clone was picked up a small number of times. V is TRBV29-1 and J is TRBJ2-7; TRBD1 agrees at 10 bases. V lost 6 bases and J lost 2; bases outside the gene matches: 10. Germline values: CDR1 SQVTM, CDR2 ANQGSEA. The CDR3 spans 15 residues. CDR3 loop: CSVVRPDRGPYEQYF. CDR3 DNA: TGCAGCGTCGTGAGACCCGACAGGGGGCCCTACGAGCAGTACTTC.

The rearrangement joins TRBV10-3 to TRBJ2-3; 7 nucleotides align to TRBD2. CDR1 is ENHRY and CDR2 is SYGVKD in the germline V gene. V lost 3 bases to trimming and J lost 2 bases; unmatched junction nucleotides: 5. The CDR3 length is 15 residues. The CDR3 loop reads CAISEGLADTDTQYF. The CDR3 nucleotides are TGTGCCATCAGTGAAGGTCTAGCGGACACAGATACGCAGTATTTT.

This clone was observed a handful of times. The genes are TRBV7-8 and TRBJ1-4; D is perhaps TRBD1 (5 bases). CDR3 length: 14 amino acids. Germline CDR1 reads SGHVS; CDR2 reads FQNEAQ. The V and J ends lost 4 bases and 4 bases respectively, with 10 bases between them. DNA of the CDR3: TGTGCCAGCAGCTCCAGGGTCCTTAATGAAAAACTGTTTTTT. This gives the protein CASSSRVLNEKLFF.

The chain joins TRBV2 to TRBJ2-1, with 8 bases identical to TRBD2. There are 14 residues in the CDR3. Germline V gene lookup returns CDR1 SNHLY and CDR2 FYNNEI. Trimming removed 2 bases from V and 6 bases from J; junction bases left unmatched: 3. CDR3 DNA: TGTGCCAGCAGTGAAAGACTAGCGTTCAATGAGCAGTTCTTC. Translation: CASSERLAFNEQFF.

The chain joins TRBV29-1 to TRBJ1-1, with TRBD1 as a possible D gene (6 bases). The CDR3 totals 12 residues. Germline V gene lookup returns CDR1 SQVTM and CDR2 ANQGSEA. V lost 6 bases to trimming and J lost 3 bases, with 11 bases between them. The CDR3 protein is CSVKDRYTEAFF. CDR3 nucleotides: TGCAGCGTCAAGGACAGATACACTGAAGCTTTCTTT.

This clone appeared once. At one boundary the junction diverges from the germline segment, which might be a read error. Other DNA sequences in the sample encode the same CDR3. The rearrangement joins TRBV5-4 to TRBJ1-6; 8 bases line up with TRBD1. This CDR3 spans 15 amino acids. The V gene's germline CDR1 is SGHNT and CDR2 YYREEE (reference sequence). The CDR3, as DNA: TGTGCCAGCAGCTTGGAGACAGGGGTTGGATCACCCCTACACTTT. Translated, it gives CASSLETGVGSPLHF.